Listed here are 12 T cell receptor beta chains from one sample, sequenced in a study of early T cells in non-severe SARS-CoV-2 infection. TCRdb recomputed calls from the 5' RACE reads with MiXCR, one row per CDR3 protein. Here the sample spans 50,000 to 70,000 distinct CDR3 sequences, approximately 6.1% being singletons. Source: whole blood, taken at baseline. The source of these receptors is an adult who was a healthcare worker with PCR-confirmed SARS-CoV-2 infection or an uninfected control (not recorded which).

V and J are TRBV24-1 and TRBJ2-1; no firm D call. The CDR3 is 16 amino acids. Per the germline V gene, CDR1 is KGHDR and CDR2 is SFDVKD. Trimming shortened V by 2 bases and J by 5 bases, and 15 bases separated the two germline ends. The CDR3 reads CATSDYSTPPDNEQFF. DNA for the CDR3: TGTGCCACCAGTGATTACTCCACACCACCTGACAATGAGCAGTTCTTC.

This clonotype was observed at least ten times. The J gene is TRBJ2-6, the V gene TRBV27; 12 bases match TRBD1. Germline CDR1 is MNHEY and CDR2 is SMNVEV (reference sequence). V gave up 8 bases and J gave up 3 bases; unmatched junction bases: 2. This CDR3 is 15 amino acids long. CDR3 sequence (DNA): TGTGCCAGCGGGACAGGGGGCTATGGGGCCAACGTCCTGACTTTC. This gives the protein CASGTGGYGANVLTF.

The rearrangement joins TRBV28 to TRBJ1-2; 8 bases fit TRBD1. J lost 2 bases, V lost 4 bases, and 6 bases had no gene match. Germline values: CDR1 MDHEN, CDR2 SYDVKM. This CDR3 spans 15 amino acids. This CDR3 is CASSSSGQENYGYTF. CDR3 nucleotides: TGTGCCAGCAGTTCATCGGGACAGGAGAACTATGGCTACACCTTC.

This clonotype was found a few times. The rearrangement links TRBV7-6 to TRBJ2-3; 14 bases line up with TRBD2. Germline trimming cut 2 bases from V and 3 bases from J; bases unmatched to any gene: 7. The CDR3 has 18 amino acids. Germline values: CDR1 SGHVS, CDR2 FNYEAQ. The CDR3 is CASSLLPWTSGRTDTQYF. In nucleotides, the CDR3 is TGTGCCAGCAGCTTACTTCCCTGGACTAGCGGGAGGACAGATACGCAGTATTTT.

This clonotype was found many times. This chain links TRBV4-3 with TRBJ1-2; TRBD1 matches at 7 bases. Germline values: CDR1 LGHNA, CDR2 YSLEER. Losses at the gene ends were 1 base for V and 4 bases for J; bases not matched to a gene: 3. This CDR3 has 14 amino acids. The CDR3 DNA reads TGCGCCAGCAGCCAAGGACAGGGAGGCTATGGCTACACCTTC. As protein: CASSQGQGGYGYTF.

The sample holds many counts of this clonotype. The V gene is TRBV28, the J gene TRBJ1-2; TRBD1 agrees at 10 bases. Germline values: CDR1 MDHEN, CDR2 SYDVKM. This CDR3 comprises 16 residues. Trimming at V came to 8 bases and at J to 1 base, leaving 10 bases not matched to a gene. For the CDR3, the DNA is TGTGCCAGCGGGATAGGATGGACAGGGGGTAACTATGGCTACACCTTC. This sequence encodes CASGIGWTGGNYGYTF.

Ten or more counts support this clonotype. As the CDR3 is not closed by the conserved phenylalanine or tryptophan, this likely results from a read error. The limits of the CDR3 on the DNA are not certain, so only TCRdb's listed CDR3 is given. The V and J genes are TRBV7-9 and TRBJ2-1; the D call in the table, TRBD2, was not verified against the DNA. Ends included, the CDR3 has 13 residues. Per germline, CDR1 SEHNR and CDR2 FQNEAQ (reference sequence). The CDR3 spells CASRQTTGTTRTL.

In its sample, this clonotype was seen many times. The CDR3 loop reads CASNWRGDSTDTQYF. The DNA of the CDR3 is TGCGCCAGCAATTGGAGGGGCGATAGCACAGATACGCAGTATTTT. The rearrangement uses TRBV5-1 and TRBJ2-3; D may be TRBD2 (6 bases). The CDR3 has 15 amino acids. Trimming removed 6 bases at V and 0 bases at J, with 14 bases between. CDR1 and CDR2 from the germline V gene are SGHRS and YFSETQ.

This clonotype turned up a few times. This sequence joins TRBV29-1 and TRBJ2-7; D gene unclear. Germline V gives CDR1 SQVTM, CDR2 ANQGSEA. With 4 bases removed from V and 4 bases from J, the gap between germline ends came to 20 bases. The CDR3 extends over 15 amino acids. CDR3 bases: TGCAGCGTTGGGCCGCCAGGTGGAGTTCTGTACGAGCAGTACTTC. It translates to CSVGPPGGVLYEQYF.

In this sample, this clonotype turned up a few times. The chain uses TRBV19 and TRBJ1-1; possibly TRBD1 for D (5 bases). This CDR3 is 12 amino acids long. Germline V gene data show CDR1 as LNHDA and CDR2 as SQIVND (reference sequence). With 6 bases removed from V and 7 bases from J, the gap between germline ends came to 12 bases. The CDR3 loop reads CASRTRGHEAFF. In DNA, the CDR3 is TGTGCCAGTAGGACCCGGGGCCATGAAGCTTTCTTT.

This clonotype was counted at least ten times. The CDR3, as DNA: TGTGCCAGCAGTTTCTATAGCAATCAGCCCCAGCATTTT. Its protein is CASSFYSNQPQHF. The chain has TRBV27 and TRBJ1-5; no reliable D call. Between the trimmed V and J ends, which lost 3 bases and 0 bases, there was a span of 3 bases. Germline assignment: CDR1 MNHEY and CDR2 SMNVEV (reference sequence). The CDR3 is 13 amino acids.

The chain carries TRBV20-1 and TRBJ2-1; 7 bases fit TRBD2. V was pared by 2 bases and J by 1 base, with 5 bases of the junction left unmatched. The CDR3 runs to 15 residues. CDR1 is DFQATT and CDR2 is SNEGSKA in the germline V gene (reference sequence). CDR3 nucleotides: TGCAGTGCTAGAACCCCAGCGGGGTCCTACAATGAGCAGTTCTTC. Its translation is CSARTPAGSYNEQFF.